The TCR beta chain under discussion was sequenced for a study of T-cell reconstitution after alpha-beta-depleted transplantation in children. Preparing the TCRbeta library involved the use of unique molecular identifiers. In TCRdb, the PCR reads were re-called with MiXCR into one record per CDR3 protein. The sample lists 200,000 to 250,000 distinct CDR3 sequences, around 9.5% seen once, with over 5% in the top ten. With 6 bases clipped from V and 3 bases from J, the junction kept 5 bases outside the gene matches. Germline loops: CDR1 SGHAT, CDR2 FQNNGV. There are 15 residues in the CDR3. This clonotype counts as medium-sized (0.01 to 0.1%).

The clonotype originates from a human donor who donated a stem cell graft to a child with acute lymphoblastic leukemia. The V gene is TRBV11-2, the J gene TRBJ2-1; 10 bases agree with TRBD1. The starting material was PBMCs from the stem cell graft donor, obtained from the stem cell graft. The CDR3 region is CASSPGTGDYNEQFF. Written as DNA, the CDR3 is TGTGCCAGCAGTCCCGGGACAGGGGACTACAATGAGCAGTTCTTC.